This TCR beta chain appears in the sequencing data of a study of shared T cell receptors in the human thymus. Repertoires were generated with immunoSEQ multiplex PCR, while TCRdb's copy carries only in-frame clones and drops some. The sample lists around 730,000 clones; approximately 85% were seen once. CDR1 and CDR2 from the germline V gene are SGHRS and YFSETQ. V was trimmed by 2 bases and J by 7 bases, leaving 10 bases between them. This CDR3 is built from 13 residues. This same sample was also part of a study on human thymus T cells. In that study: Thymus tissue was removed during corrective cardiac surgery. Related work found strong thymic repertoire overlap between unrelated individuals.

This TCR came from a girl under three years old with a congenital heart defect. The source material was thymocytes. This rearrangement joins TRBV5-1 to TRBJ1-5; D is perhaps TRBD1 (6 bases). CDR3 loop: CASSLTGCQPQHF. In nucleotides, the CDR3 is TGCGCCAGCAGCTTAACAGGGTGCCAGCCCCAGCATTTT. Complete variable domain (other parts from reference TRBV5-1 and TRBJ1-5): KAGVTQTPRYLIKTRGQQVTLSCSPISGHRSVSWYQQTPGQGLQFLFEYFSETQRNKGNFPGRFSGRQFSNSRSEMNVSTLELGDSALYLCASSLTGCQPQHFGDGTRLSIL.